The TCR beta chain described here comes from a study of cytomegalovirus exposure and HLA in healthy donors. Study-level background: Membership in the Caucasian-associated ancestry cluster was found for around 81% of nearly 400 genotyped donors.

Donors likely had unrecorded immune exposures despite being nominally healthy when sampled. The CDR3 is made up of 13 amino acids. The J segment lost 7 bases and the V segment lost 7 bases, leaving 9 bases of the junction unmatched. Germline V lookup: CDR1 SQVTM, CDR2 ANQGSEA. PCR involved 60 Vbeta and 13 Jbeta primers. Sequencing was performed with immunoSEQ multiplex PCR; in TCRdb, only in-frame clones are kept and a portion is missing. The table lists around 150,000 clones, around four fifths of them singletons, with approximately 1.4% in the top ten. The clonotype originates from a woman aged 25 to 45 in good health and CMV-seronegative. The sequenced material came from PBMCs. This chain links TRBV29-1 with TRBJ1-4; 7 nucleotides agree with TRBD1. This CDR3 reads CSAQGWDSEKLFF. CDR3 in DNA: TGCAGCGCCCAGGGTTGGGACAGTGAAAAACTGTTTTTT.